These T cell receptor beta chains were read from a single sample in a study of OX40 agonist ivuxolimab in advanced cancers. The table came from immunoSEQ multiplex PCR; TCRdb's copy has only in-frame clones and leaves some out. The sample consists of about 92,000 clones, approximately 91% of them appearing once. The material was CD4+ or CD8+ T cells sorted from blood, obtained in a trial of the OX40 agonist ivuxolimab. The receptors originated from an adult with an advanced solid tumor such as melanoma, head and neck, liver or kidney cancer. Each CDR3 is given with its conserved first and last residue. Fields, in order: J gene, CDR3 length, V gene, clone size, D gene, CDR3 protein, CDR3 DNA. A D gene is named only where the DNA matches it firmly. Rows give clone size only sometimes, using once, few, many, or a class for an expanded clone.

j_gene: TRBJ2-2; len: 14; v_gene: TRBV12-5; abundance: .; d_gene: .; CDR3aa: CASGLGGATGELFF; CDR3nt: TGTGCTAGTGGTTTGGGGGGGGCCACCGGGGAGCTGTTTTTT
j_gene: TRBJ2-1; len: 11; v_gene: TRBV2; abundance: .; d_gene: .; CDR3aa: CASSEVHEQFF; CDR3nt: TGTGCCAGCAGTGAAGTACATGAGCAGTTCTTC
j_gene: TRBJ1-3; len: 15; v_gene: TRBV19; abundance: .; d_gene: .; CDR3aa: CASSIGRTSGNTIYF; CDR3nt: TGTGCCAGTAGTATCGGACGGACCTCTGGAAACACCATATATTTT
j_gene: TRBJ2-3; len: 12; v_gene: TRBV7-2; abundance: .; d_gene: .; CDR3aa: CASSPGPDTQYF; CDR3nt: TGTGCCAGCAGCCCAGGGCCCGATACGCAGTATTTT
j_gene: TRBJ2-1; len: 16; v_gene: TRBV11-1; abundance: .; d_gene: .; CDR3aa: CASSLADSGTTNEQFF; CDR3nt: TGTGCCAGCAGCTTAGCAGACTCCGGGACAACCAATGAGCAGTTCTTC
j_gene: TRBJ1-1; len: 17; v_gene: TRBV4-1; abundance: .; d_gene: TRBD1; CDR3aa: CASSQVGTGVQGTEAFF; CDR3nt: TGCGCCAGCAGCCAAGTGGGGACAGGGGTTCAGGGCACTGAAGCTTTCTTT
j_gene: TRBJ2-3; len: 16; v_gene: TRBV4-2; abundance: .; d_gene: TRBD2; CDR3aa: CASSQERAGALNTQYF; CDR3nt: TGTGCCAGCAGCCAAGAGAGAGCGGGGGCCCTAAATACGCAGTATTTT
j_gene: TRBJ1-1; len: 11; v_gene: TRBV19; abundance: .; d_gene: TRBD1; CDR3aa: CASSLRGLAFF; CDR3nt: TGTGCCAGTAGCCTCAGGGGGTTAGCTTTCTTT
j_gene: TRBJ2-3; len: 13; v_gene: TRBV18; abundance: .; d_gene: .; CDR3aa: CASSPPSTDTQYF; CDR3nt: TGTGCCAGCTCACCACCGAGCACAGATACGCAGTATTTT
j_gene: TRBJ2-2; len: 15; v_gene: TRBV18; abundance: .; d_gene: TRBD2; CDR3aa: CASSPSLAETGELFF; CDR3nt: TGTGCCAGCTCACCAAGTCTAGCGGAAACCGGGGAGCTGTTTTTT
j_gene: TRBJ2-5; len: 15; v_gene: TRBV6-5; abundance: .; d_gene: .; CDR3aa: CASSYKGLRTETQYF; CDR3nt: TGTGCCAGCAGTTACAAAGGACTGCGGACAGAGACCCAGTACTTC
j_gene: TRBJ1-2; len: 15; v_gene: TRBV9; abundance: few; d_gene: .; CDR3aa: CASSVEGWTSYGYTF; CDR3nt: TGTGCCAGCAGCGTAGAGGGTTGGACAAGCTATGGCTACACCTTC
j_gene: TRBJ1-6; len: 15; v_gene: TRBV30; abundance: .; d_gene: .; CDR3aa: CAWKESGAWNSPLHF; CDR3nt: TGTGCCTGGAAGGAGTCAGGGGCGTGGAATTCACCCCTCCACTTT
j_gene: TRBJ1-5; len: 14; v_gene: TRBV18; abundance: .; d_gene: .; CDR3aa: CASSPRQSNQPQHF; CDR3nt: TGTGCCAGCTCACCGCGGCAGAGCAATCAGCCCCAGCATTTT
j_gene: TRBJ2-2; len: 16; v_gene: TRBV5-1; abundance: .; d_gene: TRBD1; CDR3aa: CASSSRQGWDTGELFF; CDR3nt: TGCGCCAGCAGCTCCCGACAGGGATGGGACACCGGGGAGCTGTTTTTT
j_gene: TRBJ1-3; len: 14; v_gene: TRBV11-2; abundance: .; d_gene: .; CDR3aa: CASSLGLSQDTIYF; CDR3nt: TGTGCCAGCAGCTTAGGACTCTCACAAGACACCATATATTTT
j_gene: TRBJ1-2; len: 15; v_gene: TRBV21-1; abundance: .; d_gene: .; CDR3aa: CASFPPPRDRVCYTF; CDR3nt: TGTGCCAGCTTTCCACCACCCCGGGACAGGGTCTGCTACACCTTC
j_gene: TRBJ1-2; len: 13; v_gene: TRBV7-2; abundance: .; d_gene: .; CDR3aa: CASTRSGGVGYTF; CDR3nt: TGTGCCAGCACCCGATCAGGCGGGGTTGGCTACACCTTC
j_gene: TRBJ1-5; len: 15; v_gene: TRBV19; abundance: .; d_gene: .; CDR3aa: CASVQGRNDNQPQHF; CDR3nt: TGTGCCAGTGTACAGGGTAGAAATGACAATCAGCCCCAGCATTTT
j_gene: TRBJ1-5; len: 15; v_gene: TRBV7-2; abundance: .; d_gene: TRBD1; CDR3aa: CASSARGLSNQPQHF; CDR3nt: TGTGCCAGCAGTGCCAGGGGGCTGAGCAATCAGCCCCAGCATTTT
j_gene: TRBJ1-2; len: 14; v_gene: TRBV19; abundance: .; d_gene: .; CDR3aa: CASTPGGGSYGYTF; CDR3nt: TGTGCCAGTACTCCCGGGGGGGGGTCCTATGGCTACACCTTC
j_gene: TRBJ1-2; len: 14; v_gene: TRBV30; abundance: .; d_gene: .; CDR3aa: CAWRPRGTIYGYTF; CDR3nt: TGTGCCTGGAGGCCAAGGGGGACAATCTATGGCTACACCTTC
j_gene: TRBJ2-3; len: 18; v_gene: TRBV7-9; abundance: .; d_gene: TRBD1; CDR3aa: CASSLTAKTGGGTDTQYF; CDR3nt: TGTGCCAGCAGCCTAACCGCAAAGACAGGGGGGGGCACAGATACGCAGTATTTT
j_gene: TRBJ2-4; len: 18; v_gene: TRBV15; abundance: .; d_gene: TRBD1; CDR3aa: CATSRDLGTGGAKNIQYF; CDR3nt: TGTGCCACCAGCAGAGATCTCGGGACAGGTGGGGCCAAAAACATTCAGTACTTC
j_gene: TRBJ2-5; len: 16; v_gene: TRBV5-1; abundance: .; d_gene: TRBD2; CDR3aa: CASSLAATSDQETQYF; CDR3nt: TGCGCCAGCAGCTTGGCAGCGACTAGCGACCAAGAGACCCAGTACTTC
j_gene: TRBJ2-4; len: 15; v_gene: TRBV4-1; abundance: .; d_gene: .; CDR3aa: CASSQEAGAKNIQYF; CDR3nt: TGCGCCAGCAGCCAAGAAGCAGGCGCCAAAAACATTCAGTACTTC
j_gene: TRBJ2-5; len: 15; v_gene: TRBV9; abundance: .; d_gene: TRBD1; CDR3aa: CASSVRTGEGETQYF; CDR3nt: TGTGCCAGCAGCGTCAGGACAGGGGAGGGAGAGACCCAGTACTTC
j_gene: TRBJ2-3; len: 16; v_gene: TRBV18; abundance: .; d_gene: TRBD2; CDR3aa: CASSPPRGGSADTQYF; CDR3nt: TGTGCCAGCTCACCCCCCCGGGGGGGCTCCGCAGATACGCAGTATTTT
j_gene: TRBJ2-3; len: 16; v_gene: TRBV7-2; abundance: .; d_gene: TRBD1; CDR3aa: CASSLGPTGSTDTQYF; CDR3nt: TGTGCCAGCAGCTTAGGGCCGACAGGGAGCACAGATACGCAGTATTTT
j_gene: TRBJ2-1; len: 15; v_gene: TRBV7-2; abundance: .; d_gene: .; CDR3aa: CASSSTSGARGEQFF; CDR3nt: TGTGCCAGCAGCTCGACGAGTGGGGCCCGGGGTGAGCAGTTCTTC
j_gene: TRBJ1-1; len: 14; v_gene: TRBV21-1; abundance: .; d_gene: .; CDR3aa: CASNHRVSNTEAFF; CDR3nt: TGTGCCAGCAACCACAGGGTTTCGAACACTGAAGCTTTCTTT
j_gene: TRBJ1-5; len: 12; v_gene: TRBV28; abundance: .; d_gene: .; CDR3aa: CASNAGRQPQHF; CDR3nt: TGTGCCAGCAACGCGGGGCGGCAGCCCCAGCATTTT
j_gene: TRBJ1-2; len: 11; v_gene: TRBV11-2; abundance: .; d_gene: .; CDR3aa: CASEVIHGYTF; CDR3nt: TGTGCCAGCGAAGTGATCCATGGCTACACCTTC
j_gene: TRBJ1-5; len: 14; v_gene: TRBV6-6; abundance: .; d_gene: .; CDR3aa: CASDQGEKYQPQHF; CDR3nt: TGTGCCAGTGACCAAGGGGAAAAGTATCAGCCCCAGCATTTT
j_gene: TRBJ2-5; len: 15; v_gene: TRBV11-3; abundance: once; d_gene: .; CDR3aa: CASSEGRSVKETQYF; CDR3nt: TGTGCCAGCAGCGAGGGGCGATCAGTGAAAGAGACCCAGTACTTC
j_gene: TRBJ1-3; len: 13; v_gene: TRBV6-6; abundance: .; d_gene: .; CDR3aa: CASIRGSGNTIYF; CDR3nt: TGTGCCAGCATCAGAGGCTCTGGAAACACCATATATTTT